The 7 T cell receptor beta chains reported below all come from one sample, sequenced in a study of cytotoxic CD8 clonotypes in ibrutinib-treated CLL. Assay used: immunoSEQ multiplex PCR; TCRdb lists only in-frame clones, some missing. The repertoire holds approximately 170,000 clones, with roughly 84% as singletons. The material was PBMCs, obtained at disease progression, from a patient treated with ibrutinib. These receptors were taken from a human donor with chronic lymphocytic leukemia.

This clone was observed once. The chain carries TRBV6-6 and TRBJ2-7; D is unresolved. Trimming removed 4 bases from V and 2 bases from J, with 12 bases in between. Germline CDR1 and CDR2: MNHNY and SVGAGI (reference sequence). CDR3 length equals 14 residues. The CDR3 protein is CASSFGHRTYEQYF. The CDR3 region has the DNA TGTGCCAGCAGTTTTGGGCACCGCACCTACGAGCAGTACTTC.

The chain carries TRBV7-8 and TRBJ1-4, with a possible D match to TRBD1 (5 bases). The V gene's germline CDR1 is SGHVS and CDR2 FQNEAQ. The CDR3 has 16 amino acids. The ends were cut back, 1 base at V and 8 bases at J, with 17 bases in the middle. The CDR3 coding sequence is TGTGCCAGCAGCTTAGGTCTCCGGGGGGTAAACGAAAAACTGTTTTTT. Amino acid sequence: CASSLGLRGVNEKLFF.

The V call is TRBV7-6, the J call TRBJ2-5; 8 bases match TRBD1. The CDR3 spans 15 residues. The J segment lost 4 bases and the V segment lost 8 bases, leaving 12 bases of the junction unmatched. Germline CDR1 SGHVS, CDR2 FNYEAQ. CDR3 sequence: CASGQGSARVETQYF. The CDR3 region has the DNA TGTGCCAGCGGACAGGGCAGCGCCCGGGTAGAGACCCAGTACTTC.

This chain joins TRBV5-1 and TRBJ1-4, with TRBD1 identical over 7 bases. This CDR3 has 16 amino acids. Trimming took 3 bases from V and 5 from J; bases not matched to a gene: 10. Germline CDR1 and CDR2: SGHRS and YFSETQ. The CDR3 region is CASSSITSGGNEKLFF. DNA for the CDR3: TGCGCCAGCAGCTCAATAACCTCAGGGGGGAATGAAAAACTGTTTTTT. Combining the CDR3 with reference TRBV5-1 and TRBJ1-4 gives the whole variable domain KAGVTQTPRYLIKTRGQQVTLSCSPISGHRSVSWYQQTPGQGLQFLFEYFSETQRNKGNFPGRFSGRQFSNSRSEMNVSTLELGDSALYLCASSSITSGGNEKLFFGSGTQLSVL.

This clone came up once. The CDR3 does not close with the conserved phenylalanine or tryptophan, likely indicating a read error. This sequence joins TRBV30 and TRBJ1-5, with D perhaps matching TRBD1 (5 bases). Trimming removed 2 bases at V and 4 bases at J, with 15 bases between. CDR3 size: 15 residues. Germline V gene lookup returns CDR1 GTSNPN and CDR2 SVGIG (reference sequence). The CDR3 DNA sequence: TGTGCCTGGAGTCCGAACGGGACGCCGAATCAGCCCCAGCATCTT. Its protein product is CAWSPNGTPNQPQHL.

The chain couples TRBV19 to TRBJ1-2, with 12 bases that match TRBD1. The CDR3 totals 15 residues. V lost 6 bases to trimming and J lost 5 bases; unmatched junction nucleotides: 7. Germline V lookup: CDR1 LNHDA, CDR2 SQIVND (reference sequence). CDR3 sequence reads: CASSSPGQGAYGYTF. In nucleotides, the CDR3 is TGTGCCAGTAGCTCTCCGGGACAGGGGGCTTATGGCTACACCTTC.

CDR3 in DNA: TGTGCCAGCAGGGGGGGACAGTTCCGTAAGAACACTGAAGCTTTCTTT. Translating gives CASRGGQFRKNTEAFF. The chain carries TRBV7-9 and TRBJ1-1; 7 nucleotides agree with TRBD1. Unmatched junction bases numbered 11, after V lost 6 bases and J lost 1 base. Germline V gives CDR1 SEHNR, CDR2 FQNEAQ (reference sequence). This CDR3 is built from 16 residues. The full variable domain, completed using reference TRBV7-9 and TRBJ1-1, is DTGVSQNPRHKITKRGQNVTFRCDPISEHNRLYWYRQTLGQGPEFLTYFQNEAQLEKSRLLSDRFSAERPKGSFSTLEIQRTEQGDSAMYLCASRGGQFRKNTEAFFGQGTRLTVV.